This is a list of T cell receptor beta chains from one sample in a study of PD-L1 blockade in urothelial cancer. Libraries were prepared by immunoSEQ multiplex PCR; TCRdb keeps only in-frame clonotypes and omits some of them. The table lists some 77,000 clones, 75% to 90% of them singletons. This specimen was PBMCs, taken around atezolizumab (anti-PD-L1) treatment. The receptors originated from a woman in her 70s with urothelial cancer. Each CDR3 is given with its conserved first and last residue. Fields, in order: V gene, clone size, J gene, D gene, CDR3 protein, CDR3 DNA. D genes are given only for firm matches. Expanded clones get a size class; other rows say once, few or many, or leave the size out.

>TRBV11-3|.|TRBJ2-1|TRBD2
CASSLEVWGGARNEQFF
TGTGCCAGCAGCTTAGAGGTTTGGGGGGGAGCTCGGAATGAGCAGTTCTTC
>TRBV6-1|.|TRBJ1-1|TRBD1
CASSLGTGGTEAFF
TGTGCCAGCAGCCTCGGGACAGGGGGAACGGAAGCTTTCTTT
>TRBV7-2|.|TRBJ2-5|TRBD2
CASSLVFRTSGETQYF
TGTGCCAGCAGCTTAGTCTTTCGGACTAGCGGGGAGACCCAGTACTTC
>TRBV10-1|.|TRBJ1-1|TRBD1
CASSRTTGADTEAFF
TGCGCCAGCAGCCGCACGACAGGGGCGGACACTGAAGCTTTCTTT
>TRBV27|.|TRBJ2-7|TRBD1
CASSSPRGPFVEQYF
TGTGCCAGCAGTTCCCCCAGGGGGCCCTTCGTCGAGCAGTACTTC
>TRBV5-1|.|TRBJ1-1|TRBD1
CASTGTGGETEAFF
TGCGCCAGCACCGGGACAGGTGGGGAGACTGAAGCTTTCTTT
>TRBV11-2|.|TRBJ2-1|TRBD1
CASSRFGTEYNEQFF
TGTGCCAGCAGCCGCTTTGGGACAGAGTACAATGAGCAGTTCTTC
>TRBV4-1|many|TRBJ2-2|TRBD1
CASSPQTGANTGELFF
TGCGCCAGCAGCCCCCAGACAGGGGCGAACACCGGGGAGCTGTTTTTT
>TRBV29-1|.|TRBJ1-2|.
CSVLERRGRGYTF
TGCAGCGTCCTTGAACGCAGGGGCCGAGGCTACACCTTC
>TRBV28|.|TRBJ2-7|TRBD1
CASSRKGQTYEQYF
TGTGCCAGCAGTCGGAAGGGACAGACCTACGAGCAGTACTTC
>TRBV28|.|TRBJ1-1|.
CASSPRGGPGAEAFF
TGTGCCAGCAGTCCTCGCGGGGGCCCCGGTGCTGAAGCTTTCTTT
>TRBV5-1|.|TRBJ2-5|TRBD2
CASSLGLAGGPGQETQYF
TGCGCCAGCAGCTTGGGACTAGCGGGAGGGCCTGGGCAAGAGACCCAGTACTTC
>TRBV10-1|.|TRBJ2-3|.
CASSGSGYTDTQYF
TGCGCCAGCAGTGGGTCCGGGTACACAGATACGCAGTATTTT
>TRBV27|.|TRBJ2-3|.
CASSFHADTQYF
TGTGCCAGCAGTTTTCATGCAGATACGCAGTATTTT
>TRBV18|.|TRBJ2-5|TRBD1
CASSPIRQGLPTRRETQYF
TGTGCCAGCTCACCGATCCGACAGGGGCTCCCTACTAGAAGGGAGACCCAGTACTTC
>TRBV4-3|.|TRBJ2-5|TRBD2
CASSPRGGREETQYF
TGCGCCAGCAGCCCACGGGGGGGACGGGAGGAGACCCAGTACTTC
>TRBV5-1|.|TRBJ1-4|TRBD1
CASRTGAPNEKLFF
TGCGCCAGCAGAACAGGGGCCCCTAATGAAAAACTGTTTTTT
>TRBV10-3|.|TRBJ2-7|TRBD1
CAISVSPGTGVEQYF
TGTGCCATCAGTGTGTCTCCGGGGACAGGGGTCGAGCAGTACTTC
>TRBV27|.|TRBJ1-1|.
CASSFGRRGGDTEAFF
TGTGCCAGCAGTTTCGGGAGGAGGGGGGGGGACACTGAAGCTTTCTTT
>TRBV5-1|.|TRBJ1-1|.
CASSSGGWSTEAFF
TGCGCCAGCAGCTCTGGGGGCTGGAGCACTGAAGCTTTCTTT
>TRBV19|.|TRBJ1-2|.
CASSIRGGPGRANYGYTF
TGTGCCAGTAGTATACGAGGGGGACCAGGTCGAGCTAACTATGGCTACACCTTC
>TRBV5-1|.|TRBJ2-5|TRBD2
CASSLVPSGSPETQYF
TGCGCCAGCAGCTTGGTCCCTAGCGGGAGTCCAGAGACCCAGTACTTC
>TRBV5-8|.|TRBJ1-2|.
CASSLDSSRGYGYTF
TGTGCCAGCAGCTTGGACAGTTCCCGGGGTTATGGCTACACCTTC
>TRBV19|.|TRBJ2-1|TRBD2
CASSGGTYNEQFF
TGTGCCAGTAGCGGGGGGACGTACAATGAGCAGTTCTTC
>TRBV5-8|.|TRBJ2-3|TRBD1
CASSGDRGASTDTQYF
TGTGCCAGCAGCGGCGACAGGGGAGCATCCACAGATACGCAGTATTTT
>TRBV4-1|.|TRBJ1-2|TRBD1
CASSSPGTGRYGYTF
TGCGCCAGCAGTTCTCCCGGGACAGGGAGGTATGGCTACACCTTC
>TRBV4-1|once|TRBJ2-1|TRBD2
CASSQDISIRLAGKNEQFF
TGCGCCAGCAGCCAAGATATCTCCATCCGACTAGCGGGGAAAAATGAGCAGTTCTTC
>TRBV6-5|many|TRBJ2-5|.
CASSYSTGYETQYF
TGTGCCAGCAGTTATAGCACAGGGTACGAGACCCAGTACTTC
>TRBV29-1|.|TRBJ2-1|TRBD2
CSVTGLADEQFF
TGCAGCGTCACTGGACTAGCTGATGAGCAGTTCTTC
>TRBV5-1|.|TRBJ1-1|.
CASSPEWRATEAFF
TGCGCCAGCAGCCCCGAGTGGAGGGCCACTGAAGCTTTCTTT
>TRBV6-5|.|TRBJ2-1|TRBD2
CASSYLDLAGSDEQFF
TGTGCCAGCAGTTATCTAGACCTAGCGGGATCTGATGAGCAGTTCTTC
>TRBV5-1|.|TRBJ2-3|TRBD2
CASSFGRSGTDTQYF
TGCGCCAGCAGCTTCGGGAGGAGTGGCACAGATACGCAGTATTTT
>TRBV11-2|once|TRBJ1-4|TRBD1
CASSLGVSGQRNEKLFF
TGTGCCAGCAGCTTAGGCGTTTCGGGACAGAGAAATGAAAAACTGTTTTTT
>TRBV7-9|.|TRBJ1-4|.
CASSQGIATNEKLFF
TGTGCCAGCAGCCAGGGAATTGCAACTAATGAAAAACTGTTTTTT
>TRBV14|.|TRBJ2-7|TRBD2
CASSLLLAGVYEQYF
TGTGCCAGCAGCCTGTTACTAGCGGGAGTATACGAGCAGTACTTC
>TRBV7-3|.|TRBJ2-2|TRBD1
CASSLTGTGYSGELFF
TGTGCCAGCAGCTTAACCGGGACAGGCTACTCCGGGGAGCTGTTTTTT
>TRBV9|.|TRBJ1-2|.
CASSVGVSTRTYGYTF
TGTGCCAGCAGCGTAGGGGTTTCGACAAGGACTTATGGCTACACCTTC
>TRBV10-3|.|TRBJ2-5|.
CAISDPSGPGTQYF
TGTGCCATCAGCGACCCGAGCGGTCCGGGGACCCAGTACTTC
>TRBV6-5|.|TRBJ1-6|.
CASRRAVNSPLHF
TGTGCCAGCAGGCGGGCAGTTAATTCACCCCTCCACTTT
>TRBV5-1|.|TRBJ1-1|.
CASSLNSRGPNTEAFF
TGCGCCAGCAGCTTGAATTCTCGCGGCCCGAACACTGAAGCTTTCTTT
>TRBV18|.|TRBJ2-5|TRBD2
CASSPRTSGGETQYF
TGTGCCAGCTCACCGCGAACTAGCGGGGGTGAGACCCAGTACTTC
>TRBV9|once|TRBJ1-1|.
CASSVRGGNTEAFF
TGTGCCAGCAGCGTAAGGGGGGGGAACACTGAAGCTTTCTTT